The clone carrying this T cell receptor (beta chain) was picked up a small number of times. This sample was included in a study of blood T cell repertoires in COVID-19. Study at large: Samples came from the United States, Italy and Spain, spanning acute and convalescent COVID-19. Nucleic acid was either cDNA or gDNA, and it came from T cells, B-cell-depleted T cells, or PBMCs.

Trimming removed 5 bases from V and 3 bases from J; junction bases left unmatched: 12. CDR3 length equals 18 residues. Germline V lookup: CDR1 MNHNY, CDR2 SVGAGI (reference sequence). In the original analysis: Reference gene primer amplification gave estimated nucleated cell counts. Only in-frame clones appear in the TCRdb table, and some are missing; sequencing was by immunoSEQ multiplex PCR. V, J and clone size were drawn from that table, and D and trimming were deduced from the DNA. The sample carries about 94,000 clones, over 75% recorded once. Sequencing was done on a sample of peripheral blood. The receptor comes from a human donor with acute or convalescent COVID-19. The donor label of this sample is uncertain. The chain employs TRBV6-6 and TRBJ1-3; TRBD1 agrees at 11 bases. Here the CDR3 reads CASSLTGRDRGIGNTIYF. CDR3 nucleotide sequence: TGTGCCAGCAGTCTAACAGGCCGGGACAGGGGGATTGGAAACACCATATATTTT.